This T cell receptor (beta chain) was recorded in a study of cytomegalovirus exposure and HLA in healthy donors. Study-wide findings and caveats: Sequencing likely produced, as an artifact, a cluster of highly shared sequence variants. Among TCR beta chains of equal frequency, HLA-associated ones were more clonally expanded in a later analysis. A prior analysis recorded that most TCR beta V segments were productive about 87% or about 30% of the time.

Primers for the PCR totalled 60 Vbeta and 13 Jbeta. The method was immunoSEQ multiplex PCR; TCRdb's version includes in-frame clones alone and lacks a portion of them. Altogether roughly 110,000 clones are present, 65% to 85% being singletons, with the ten largest covering roughly 5.9%. Concerning this clone: The antigen remains undetermined.

The germline V and J ends were trimmed by 4 bases and 7 bases, with 15 bases remaining between them. Germline assignment: CDR1 SGHRS and CDR2 YFSETQ. The CDR3 extends over 13 amino acids. The chain recombines TRBV5-1 with TRBJ2-7, with D maybe TRBD1 (7 bases). The sample consisted of PBMCs. This receptor was taken from a young woman in good health and CMV-seropositive. The CDR3, as DNA: TGCGCCAGCAGCATAGGACAGGCGGGGGAGCAGTACTTC. Protein: CASSIGQAGEQYF.